This is a list of T cell receptor beta chains from one sample in a study of PD-1 blockade in classical Hodgkin lymphoma. Sequencing was performed with immunoSEQ multiplex PCR; in TCRdb, only in-frame clones are kept and a portion is missing. The table includes roughly 32,000 clones, 80% to 90% detected once. Material: peripheral blood mononuclear cells (PBMCs), obtained at baseline. The source is a human donor with classical Hodgkin lymphoma. The CDR3 runs from the conserved cysteine through the conserved F or W. Each record gives: CDR3 DNA, CDR3 protein, V gene, J gene, D gene, clone size. A D gene is named only where the DNA matches it firmly. The size of a clone is reported for some rows only, either as once, few or many, or as a class for expanded clones.

cdr3_nt: TGCAGCGGGGGGGGGCGAACTGAAGCTTTCTTT
cdr3_aa: CSGGGRTEAFF
v_call: TRBV29-1
j_call: TRBJ1-1
d_call: .
clone_size: once

cdr3_nt: TGTGCCAGTAGTAATCAGAACTATGGCTACACCTTC
cdr3_aa: CASSNQNYGYTF
v_call: TRBV19
j_call: TRBJ1-2
d_call: .
clone_size: .

cdr3_nt: TGTGCCAGCAGCGCAGGGGGGCTAGGCGGGGAGACCCAGTACTTC
cdr3_aa: CASSAGGLGGETQYF
v_call: TRBV6-1
j_call: TRBJ2-5
d_call: .
clone_size: .

cdr3_nt: TGTGCCAGCAGACCCGGAATAGCCTCTGATACGCAGTATTTT
cdr3_aa: CASRPGIASDTQYF
v_call: TRBV6-5
j_call: TRBJ2-3
d_call: .
clone_size: .

cdr3_nt: TGTGCCAGCAGCCGCGGTTCGGAAAAACTGTTTTTT
cdr3_aa: CASSRGSEKLFF
v_call: TRBV7-6
j_call: TRBJ1-4
d_call: .
clone_size: .

cdr3_nt: TGTGCCAGCACCCTGGACCCGCGGGGGGGGGCAGCCGCAGATACGCAGTATTTT
cdr3_aa: CASTLDPRGGAAADTQYF
v_call: TRBV5-4
j_call: TRBJ2-3
d_call: TRBD2
clone_size: .

cdr3_nt: TGTGCCAGCAGTTTACGGCGGGACAACGATGGCTACACCTTC
cdr3_aa: CASSLRRDNDGYTF
v_call: TRBV28
j_call: TRBJ1-2
d_call: .
clone_size: .

cdr3_nt: TGTGCCAGCAGCGCCGACAGGGGATCATACGAGCAGTACTTC
cdr3_aa: CASSADRGSYEQYF
v_call: TRBV7-2
j_call: TRBJ2-7
d_call: TRBD1
clone_size: .

cdr3_nt: TGTGCCAGCAGTAGGTACGGCAGGTCAGCTTTCTTT
cdr3_aa: CASSRYGRSAFF
v_call: TRBV6-5
j_call: TRBJ1-1
d_call: .
clone_size: .

cdr3_nt: TGTGCCAGCAGCCCCGGGACAGGGGCCTATGGCTACACCTTC
cdr3_aa: CASSPGTGAYGYTF
v_call: TRBV27
j_call: TRBJ1-2
d_call: TRBD1
clone_size: .

cdr3_nt: TGTGCCAGCAGCAAAGCGCCCCAGGGGGGACACACCATATATTTT
cdr3_aa: CASSKAPQGGHTIYF
v_call: TRBV21-1
j_call: TRBJ1-3
d_call: .
clone_size: once

cdr3_nt: TGTGCCAGCAGTTTAGCGCGGGGTACGAACACTGAAGCTTTCTTT
cdr3_aa: CASSLARGTNTEAFF
v_call: TRBV28
j_call: TRBJ1-1
d_call: .
clone_size: .